This T cell receptor (beta chain) emerged from a study of CXCR3-negative and CXCR3-positive naive CD8 T cells. Study in general: About 135 million TRB reads in total, about 1.5 +/- 0.3 million per library.

Concerning this clonotype itself: The antigen remains unidentified.

Carrying UMI labels, the TRB cDNA libraries were prepared through 5' RACE. TCRdb re-called the 5' RACE reads; one entry per CDR3 protein, DNA not given. The sample totals some 140,000 distinct CDR3 sequences. The CDR3 loop spans 16 amino acids. Per germline, CDR1 SGHVS and CDR2 FQNEAQ. Regarding the study as a whole: CXCR3 expression partially decreased after cryopreservation; most assays used fresh PBMCs. High diversity, comparable across both naive subsets, contrasted with much lower diversity in memory CD8+ cells. Compared with CXCR3-negative naive cells, CXCR3-positive naive cells showed more hydrophobic TRB CDR3s.

The CD45RO-CCR7+CD27+CD95- phenotype denoted naive CD8+ T cells. The material sequenced was naive CXCR3+ CD8+ T cells from blood. Sample subset: CD45RO-CCR7+CD27+CD95- naive CD8+ T cells expressing CXCR3 (TNR3+). This TCR was recovered from a human donor in good health. Some clones in this sample may be carry-over from other donors' samples. The rearrangement uses TRBV7-8 and TRBJ2-1; with no DNA, the TCRdb D assignment of TRBD1 cannot be verified. CDR3 loop: CASSLAQGGSYNEQFF.